One and the same sample provided the 5 T cell receptor beta chains below, sequenced in a study of Ad26.COV2.S vaccination and SARS-CoV-2 variants. The data were produced by immunoSEQ multiplex PCR, yet TCRdb's version contains in-frame clones alone and is incomplete. The sample lists a few hundred thousand clones, about 91% occurring once. This sample's treatment: around 19 received Ad26.COV2.S at low or high dose, single or two shots; about 5 received placebo; per-sample allocation not given. Samples were taken on day 63 after the first vaccine or placebo injection. Sequenced here: peripheral blood, sampled in a trial of Ad26.COV2.S vaccine versus placebo. The receptors originated from a person between 18 and 65 years old who received the Ad26.COV2.S COVID-19 vaccine or a placebo.

The chain has TRBV7-9 and TRBJ1-2, with 10 bases matching TRBD1. There are 16 residues in the CDR3. Germline lookup yields CDR1 SEHNR and CDR2 FQNEAQ (reference sequence). The V segment lost 3 bases and the J segment 3 bases; nucleotides outside the gene matches: 7. The CDR3 DNA reads as TGTGCCAGCAGCTTTCAGCCCGGGACAGGGGACTATGGCTACACCTTC. Encoded protein: CASSFQPGTGDYGYTF.

The chain has TRBV28 and TRBJ1-5; D is uncertain. The germline CDR1 and CDR2 sequences are MDHEN and SYDVKM. Trimming shortened V by 3 bases and J by 4 bases, and 16 bases separated the two germline ends. CDR3 size: 16 residues. In nucleotides, the CDR3 is TGTGCCAGCAGTTTCCCCCTAACCCTAGGGAATCAGCCCCAGCATTTT. Translation: CASSFPLTLGNQPQHF.

The J gene is TRBJ1-1, the V gene TRBV12-5; tentatively, D is TRBD1 (6 bases). The CDR3 is made up of 15 amino acids. Germline CDR1 is LGHNT and CDR2 is FRNRAP. The V gene lost 5 bases and the J gene lost 0 bases, with 13 bases spanning the gap. CDR3 nucleotide sequence: TGTGCTAGTGGTACTTCCAGGGGCGTGAACACTGAAGCTTTCTTT. This codes for CASGTSRGVNTEAFF.

V gene TRBV2 combines with J gene TRBJ1-1, with D possibly being TRBD1 (5 bases). CDR1 is SNHLY, CDR2 FYNNEI, per germline. Trimming left V 7 bases short and J 5 bases short, with 17 bases between. The CDR3 spans 14 residues. The CDR3 loop is CASMREGLSTEAFF. The CDR3 DNA is TGTGCCAGCATGCGAGAGGGGCTGAGTACTGAAGCTTTCTTT. Combining the CDR3 with reference TRBV2 and TRBJ1-1 gives the whole variable domain EPEVTQTPSHQVTQMGQEVILRCVPISNHLYFYWYRQILGQKVEFLVSFYNNEISEKSEIFDDQFSVERPDGSNFTLKIRSTKLEDSAMYFCASMREGLSTEAFFGQGTRLTVV.

This rearrangement joins TRBV28 to TRBJ1-4; D not certain. This CDR3 is 14 amino acids long. Trimming left V 7 bases short and J 8 bases short, with 17 bases between. Germline V lookup: CDR1 MDHEN, CDR2 SYDVKM. The CDR3 here is CASKGTHGEEKLFF. The DNA of the CDR3 is TGTGCCAGCAAGGGAACCCATGGTGAGGAAAAACTGTTTTTT.